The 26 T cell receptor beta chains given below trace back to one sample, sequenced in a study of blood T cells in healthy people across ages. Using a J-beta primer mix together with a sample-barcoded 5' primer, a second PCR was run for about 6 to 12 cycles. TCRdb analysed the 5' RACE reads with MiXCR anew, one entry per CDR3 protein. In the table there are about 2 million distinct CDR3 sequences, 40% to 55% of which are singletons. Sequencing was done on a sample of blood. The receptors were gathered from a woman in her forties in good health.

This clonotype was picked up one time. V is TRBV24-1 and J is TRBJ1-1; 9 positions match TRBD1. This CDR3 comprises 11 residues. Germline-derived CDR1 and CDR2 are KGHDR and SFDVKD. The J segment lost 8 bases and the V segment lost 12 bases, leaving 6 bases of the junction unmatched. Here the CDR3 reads CAAGQGREAFF. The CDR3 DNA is TGTGCCGCCGGACAGGGGCGCGAAGCTTTCTTT.

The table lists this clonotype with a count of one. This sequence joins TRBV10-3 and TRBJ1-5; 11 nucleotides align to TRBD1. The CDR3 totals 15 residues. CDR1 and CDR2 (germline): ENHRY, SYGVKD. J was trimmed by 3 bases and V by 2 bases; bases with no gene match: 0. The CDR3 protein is CAISEGQGANQPQHF. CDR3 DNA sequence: TGTGCCATCAGTGAGGGACAGGGGGCCAATCAGCCCCAGCATTTT.

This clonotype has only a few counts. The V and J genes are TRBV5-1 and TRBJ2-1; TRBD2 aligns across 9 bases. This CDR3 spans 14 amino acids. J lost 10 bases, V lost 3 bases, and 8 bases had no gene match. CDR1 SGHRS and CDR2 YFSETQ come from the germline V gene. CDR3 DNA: TGCGCCAGCAGCTCGGCTAGCGGGGCACCGGAGCAGTTCTTC. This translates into CASSSASGAPEQFF.

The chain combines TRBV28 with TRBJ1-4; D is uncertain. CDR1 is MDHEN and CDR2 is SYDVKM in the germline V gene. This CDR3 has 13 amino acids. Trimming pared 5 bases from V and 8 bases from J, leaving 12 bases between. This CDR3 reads CASSHFEREKLFF. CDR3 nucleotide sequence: TGTGCCAGCAGTCACTTCGAGAGGGAAAAACTGTTTTTT.

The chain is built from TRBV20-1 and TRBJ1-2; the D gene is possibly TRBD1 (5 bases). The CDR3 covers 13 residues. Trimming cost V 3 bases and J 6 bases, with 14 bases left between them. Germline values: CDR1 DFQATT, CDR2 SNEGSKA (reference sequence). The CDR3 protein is CSASSGALNGYTF. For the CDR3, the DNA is TGCAGTGCTAGTAGTGGGGCGCTTAATGGCTACACCTTC.

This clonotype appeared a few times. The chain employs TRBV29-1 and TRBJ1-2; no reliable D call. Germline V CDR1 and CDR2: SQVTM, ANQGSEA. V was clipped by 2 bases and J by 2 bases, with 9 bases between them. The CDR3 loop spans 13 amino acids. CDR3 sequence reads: CSVELPANYGYTF. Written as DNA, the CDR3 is TGCAGCGTTGAATTGCCAGCCAACTATGGCTACACCTTC.

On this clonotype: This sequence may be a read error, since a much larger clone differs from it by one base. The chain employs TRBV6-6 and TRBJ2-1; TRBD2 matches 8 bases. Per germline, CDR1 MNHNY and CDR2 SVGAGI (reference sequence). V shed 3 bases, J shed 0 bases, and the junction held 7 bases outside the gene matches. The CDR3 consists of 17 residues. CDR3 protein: CASSYGSGVSSYNEQFF. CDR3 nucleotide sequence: TGTGCCAGCAGTTATGGTAGCGGGGTGAGCTCCTACAATGAGCAGTTCTTC.

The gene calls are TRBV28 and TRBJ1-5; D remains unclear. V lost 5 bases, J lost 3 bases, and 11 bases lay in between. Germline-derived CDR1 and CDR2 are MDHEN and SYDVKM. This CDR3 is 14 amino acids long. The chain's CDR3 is CASSPPILNQPQHF. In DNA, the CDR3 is TGTGCCAGCAGTCCACCGATTCTCAATCAGCCCCAGCATTTT.

CDR3 nucleotide sequence: TGTGCCAGCAGCTTAGCGAGCCTCAGGGGAGGGATCTACGAGCAGTACTTC. Translated: CASSLASLRGGIYEQYF. This rearrangement joins TRBV11-2 to TRBJ2-7; D might be TRBD2 (7 bases). Germline V gene lookup returns CDR1 SGHAT and CDR2 FQNNGV. Trimming pared 1 base from V and 3 bases from J, leaving 19 bases between. This CDR3 is built from 17 residues.

CDR3 DNA sequence: TGTGCCAGCAGCTTTCAGGGGGCCGGAGAGACCCAGTACTTC. Its translation: CASSFQGAGETQYF. J is TRBJ2-5 and V is TRBV12-3 or TRBV12-4, with 8 bases aligning to TRBD1. V was clipped by 6 bases and J by 4 bases; unmatched bases: 7. The CDR3 consists of 14 residues.

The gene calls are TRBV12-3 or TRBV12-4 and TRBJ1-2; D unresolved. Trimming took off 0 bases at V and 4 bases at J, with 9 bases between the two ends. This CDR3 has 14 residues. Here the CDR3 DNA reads TGTGCCAGCAGTTTAGCGCGCAGCGGCTATGGCTACACCTTC. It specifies CASSLARSGYGYTF.

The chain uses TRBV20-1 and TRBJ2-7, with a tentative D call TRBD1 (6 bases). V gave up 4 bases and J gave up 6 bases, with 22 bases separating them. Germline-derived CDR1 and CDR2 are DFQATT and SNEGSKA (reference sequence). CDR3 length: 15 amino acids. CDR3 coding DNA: TGCAGTGCTATAAGTGCTGCGGCAGGGGCGGCCGAGCAGTACTTC. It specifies CSAISAAAGAAEQYF.

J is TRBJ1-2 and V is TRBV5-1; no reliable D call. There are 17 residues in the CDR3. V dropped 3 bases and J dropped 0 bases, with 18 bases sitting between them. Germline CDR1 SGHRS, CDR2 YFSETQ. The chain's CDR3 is CASSSFTQAPANYGYTF. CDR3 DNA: TGCGCCAGCAGCTCTTTTACCCAGGCACCAGCTAACTATGGCTACACCTTC.

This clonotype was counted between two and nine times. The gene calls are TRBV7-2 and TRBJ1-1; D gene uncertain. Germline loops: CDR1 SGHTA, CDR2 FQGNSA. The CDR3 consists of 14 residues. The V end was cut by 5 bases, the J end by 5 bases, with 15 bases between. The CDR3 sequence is CASSPTVGGTEAFF. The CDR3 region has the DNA TGTGCCAGCAGCCCCACGGTCGGAGGAACTGAAGCTTTCTTT.

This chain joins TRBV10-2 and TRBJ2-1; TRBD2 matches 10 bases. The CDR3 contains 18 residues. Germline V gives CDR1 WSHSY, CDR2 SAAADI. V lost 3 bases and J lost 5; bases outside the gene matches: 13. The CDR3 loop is CASSDLPGLAGAHNEQFF. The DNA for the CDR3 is TGCGCCAGCAGTGATCTTCCGGGGCTAGCGGGGGCCCACAATGAGCAGTTCTTC.

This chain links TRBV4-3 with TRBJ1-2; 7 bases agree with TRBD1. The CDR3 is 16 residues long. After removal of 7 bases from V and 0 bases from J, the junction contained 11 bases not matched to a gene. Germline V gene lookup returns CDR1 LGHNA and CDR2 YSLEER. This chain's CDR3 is CASTLQGSEANYGYTF. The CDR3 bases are TGCGCCAGCACCTTACAGGGGTCGGAAGCTAACTATGGCTACACCTTC.

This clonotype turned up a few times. The CDR3 DNA reads TGCGCCAGCAGCCAAGCAATGGACCCGCAAGAGACCCAGTACTTC. Its protein is CASSQAMDPQETQYF. The chain combines TRBV4-1 with TRBJ2-5; no reliable D call. Germline V gene data show CDR1 as MGHRA and CDR2 as YSYEKL. Trimming removed 1 base at V and 2 bases at J, with 11 bases between. There are 15 residues in the CDR3.

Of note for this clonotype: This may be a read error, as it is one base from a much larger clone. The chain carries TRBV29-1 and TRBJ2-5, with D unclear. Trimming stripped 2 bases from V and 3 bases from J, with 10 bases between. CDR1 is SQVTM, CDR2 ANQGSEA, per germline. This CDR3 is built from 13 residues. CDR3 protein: CSVESVVEETQYF. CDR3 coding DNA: TGCAGCGTTGAAAGCGTGGTAGAAGAGACCCAGTACTTC.

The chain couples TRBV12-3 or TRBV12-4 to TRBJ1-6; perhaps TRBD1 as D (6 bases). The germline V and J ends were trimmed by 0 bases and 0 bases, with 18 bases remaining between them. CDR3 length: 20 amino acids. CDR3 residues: CASSLALAGETSSYNSPLHF. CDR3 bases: TGTGCCAGCAGTTTAGCGCTCGCAGGGGAAACGAGCTCCTATAATTCACCCCTCCACTTT.

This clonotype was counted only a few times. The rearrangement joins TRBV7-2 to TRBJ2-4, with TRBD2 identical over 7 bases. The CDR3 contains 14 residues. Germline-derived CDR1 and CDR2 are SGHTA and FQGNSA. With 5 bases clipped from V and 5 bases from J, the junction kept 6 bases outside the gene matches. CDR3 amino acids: CASSVQGGENIQYF. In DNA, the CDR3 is TGTGCCAGCAGCGTCCAGGGAGGGGAAAACATTCAGTACTTC. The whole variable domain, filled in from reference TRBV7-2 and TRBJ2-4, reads GAGVSQSPSNKVTEKGKDVELRCDPISGHTALYWYRQSLGQGLEFLIYFQGNSAPDKSGLPSDRFSAERTGGSVSTLTIQRTQQEDSAVYLCASSVQGGENIQYFGAGTRLSVL.

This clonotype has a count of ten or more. The CDR3 coding sequence is TGTGCCAGCAGTCGAGGGGGCCGGAATGAGCAGTTCTTC. Its translation is CASSRGGRNEQFF. The chain uses TRBV27 and TRBJ2-1, with 7 bases lining up with TRBD1. CDR1 is MNHEY and CDR2 is SMNVEV in the germline V gene (reference sequence). With V trimmed by 5 bases and J by 7 bases, 5 bases remained unmatched. There are 13 residues in the CDR3.

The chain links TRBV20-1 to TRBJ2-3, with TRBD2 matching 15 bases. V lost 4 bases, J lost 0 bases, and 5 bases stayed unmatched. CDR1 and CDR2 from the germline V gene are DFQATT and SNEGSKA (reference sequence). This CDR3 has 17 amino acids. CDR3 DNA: TGCAGTGCTACCCGGACTAGCGGGGGGGTAAGCACAGATACGCAGTATTTT. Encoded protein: CSATRTSGGVSTDTQYF.

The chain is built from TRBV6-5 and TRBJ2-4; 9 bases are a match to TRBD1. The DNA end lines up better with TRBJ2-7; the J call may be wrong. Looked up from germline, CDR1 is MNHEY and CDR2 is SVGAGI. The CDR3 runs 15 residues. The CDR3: CASSYSVGQGSEQYF. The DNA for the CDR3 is TGTGCCAGCAGTTACTCGGTGGGACAGGGATCCGAGCAGTACTTC.

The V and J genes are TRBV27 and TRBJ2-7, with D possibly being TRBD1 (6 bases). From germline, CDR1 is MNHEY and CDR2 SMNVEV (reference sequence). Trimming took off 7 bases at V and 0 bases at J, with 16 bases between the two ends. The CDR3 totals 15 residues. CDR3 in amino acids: CASNGGGKSSYEQYF. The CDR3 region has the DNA TGTGCCAGCAATGGGGGCGGAAAGAGCTCCTACGAGCAGTACTTC.

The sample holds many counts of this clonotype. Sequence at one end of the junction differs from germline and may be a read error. The CDR3 here is CASSLGTDQETQYF. The DNA for the CDR3 is TGTGCCAGCAGTCTCGGGACAGACCAAGAGACCCAGTACTTC. This chain connects TRBV5-1 to TRBJ2-5, with TRBD1 matching over 7 bases. Germline-derived CDR1 and CDR2 are SGHRS and YFSETQ. CDR3 length equals 14 residues.

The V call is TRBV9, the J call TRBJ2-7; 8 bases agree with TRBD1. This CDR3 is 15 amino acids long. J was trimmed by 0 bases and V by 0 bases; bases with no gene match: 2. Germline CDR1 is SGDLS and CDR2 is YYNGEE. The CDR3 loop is CASSVEQGASYEQYF. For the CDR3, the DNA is TGTGCCAGCAGCGTAGAGCAGGGGGCCTCCTACGAGCAGTACTTC. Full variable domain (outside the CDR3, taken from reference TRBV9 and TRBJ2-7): DSGVTQTPKHLITATGQRVTLRCSPRSGDLSVYWYQQSLDQGLQFLIQYYNGEERAKGNILERFSAQQFPDLHSELNLSSLELGDSALYFCASSVEQGASYEQYFGPGTRLTVT.